Listed below are T cell receptor beta chains from one sample, sequenced in a study of shared clonotypes between healthy human individuals. Data came from immunoSEQ multiplex PCR; TCRdb stores just in-frame clones and leaves some out. The data show some 530,000 clones, 70% to 85% seen once. The sequenced sample consisted of PBMCs. The source of these receptors is a woman in her 40s in good health. Some clones in this sample may be carry-over from other donors' samples. Both conserved end residues are part of each CDR3. A D gene is named only where the DNA matches it firmly. Part of the rows lack a size; the others show once, few, many or a class for expanded clones.

>-|14|TRBJ2-5|TRBD2|TRBV6-6
CASTRGGRIETQYF
TGTGCCAGCACGCGGGGGGGGAGGATAGAGACCCAGTACTTC
>-|15|TRBJ2-7|TRBD2|TRBV11-2
CASSSALAGVHEQYF
TGTGCCAGCAGTTCGGCTCTAGCGGGAGTCCACGAGCAGTACTTC
>-|14|TRBJ2-1|-|TRBV5-1
CASSNTQGYNEQFF
TGCGCCAGCAGCAACACACAGGGTTACAATGAGCAGTTCTTC
>-|12|TRBJ2-3|-|TRBV18
CASSPLPDTQYF
TGTGCCAGCTCACCACTTCCAGATACGCAGTATTTT
>few|15|TRBJ2-1|-|TRBV7-9
CASSLGLPTYNEQFF
TGTGCCAGCAGCTTAGGACTGCCCACCTACAATGAGCAGTTCTTC
>-|15|TRBJ2-2|-|TRBV5-1
CASSQRTVYTGELFF
TGCGCCAGCAGCCAACGGACGGTGTACACCGGGGAGCTGTTTTTT
>-|14|TRBJ2-3|TRBD2|TRBV2
CASTREGPPDTQYF
TGTGCCAGCACGAGGGAGGGCCCCCCAGATACGCAGTATTTT
>once|13|TRBJ1-2|-|TRBV28
CASSLGGPYGYTF
TGTGCCAGCAGTTTAGGGGGACCATATGGCTACACCTTC
>-|15|TRBJ1-5|-|TRBV18
CASSRTVNSNQPQHF
TGTGCCAGCTCACGGACAGTAAATAGCAATCAGCCCCAGCATTTT
>-|16|TRBJ2-2|TRBD2|TRBV11-2
CASSATGRLNTGELFF
TGTGCCAGCAGCGCCACCGGGAGGCTAAACACCGGGGAGCTGTTTTTT
>-|15|TRBJ2-2|TRBD1|TRBV11-2
CASTRTGVHTGELFF
TGTGCCAGCACTAGGACAGGGGTTCACACCGGGGAGCTGTTTTTT
>-|15|TRBJ2-7|TRBD1|TRBV4-1
CASSPGQGWSYEQYF
TGCGCCAGCAGCCCTGGACAGGGTTGGTCCTACGAGCAGTACTTC
>-|14|TRBJ2-1|-|TRBV19
CASSIVVSVNEQFF
TGTGCCAGTAGTATAGTGGTTTCGGTCAATGAGCAGTTCTTC
>-|14|TRBJ2-1|TRBD2|TRBV28
CASRWRESYNEQFF
TGTGCCAGCCGGTGGCGGGAGTCCTACAATGAGCAGTTCTTC
>-|15|TRBJ1-4|-|TRBV21-1
CASSPRGTGSEKLFF
TGTGCCAGCAGCCCTCGGGGGACAGGGAGTGAAAAACTGTTTTTT
>-|13|TRBJ2-3|-|TRBV18
CASQRGGEAGQYF
TGTGCCAGCCAGCGAGGGGGAGAGGCAGGGCAGTATTTT
>few|15|TRBJ1-4|TRBD1|TRBV6-6
CASSPTDRGYEKLFF
TGTGCCAGCAGTCCCACTGACAGGGGGTACGAAAAACTGTTTTTT
>-|15|TRBJ2-2|TRBD1|TRBV19
CASIPTGRFSGELFF
TGTGCCAGTATCCCGACAGGGCGTTTTTCCGGGGAGCTGTTTTTT
>-|14|TRBJ2-7|-|TRBV28
CASSSQYRAHEQYF
TGTGCCAGCAGTTCACAGTACAGGGCCCACGAGCAGTACTTC
>-|14|TRBJ2-5|TRBD1|TRBV7-2
CASSGNRGKETQYF
TGTGCCAGCAGCGGTAACAGGGGAAAGGAGACCCAGTACTTC
>-|14|TRBJ2-7|TRBD1|TRBV7-9
CASSPRQGSGEQYF
TGTGCCAGCAGCCCAAGACAGGGGTCGGGCGAGCAGTACTTC
>-|16|TRBJ2-2|-|TRBV11-3
CASSPQTGRKTGELFF
TGTGCCAGCAGCCCCCAGACAGGAAGAAAGACCGGGGAGCTGTTTTTT
>-|18|TRBJ2-1|-|TRBV21-1
CASSKALSDRVITNEQFF
TGTGCCAGCAGCAAAGCGCTTTCGGACAGGGTAATTACTAATGAGCAGTTCTTC
>-|14|TRBJ2-1|-|TRBV6-6
CASSYSPGGGEQFF
TGTGCCAGCAGTTACTCGCCAGGGGGAGGTGAGCAGTTCTTC
>once|16|TRBJ2-3|TRBD2|TRBV10-3
CAIRGPNSGRTDTQYF
TGTGCCATCAGAGGCCCCAATAGCGGGAGGACAGATACGCAGTATTTT
>many|15|TRBJ1-2|-|TRBV11-2
CASSSVSGRRPGYTF
TGTGCCAGCAGCTCTGTTTCAGGGAGGAGACCCGGCTACACCTTC
>-|14|TRBJ2-3|-|TRBV10-1
CASSGSHAADTQYF
TGCGCCAGCAGTGGTAGTCACGCTGCAGATACGCAGTATTTT
>-|12|TRBJ2-1|-|TRBV6-1
CASTGGYNEQFF
TGTGCCAGCACCGGGGGTTACAATGAGCAGTTCTTC
>-|15|TRBJ1-5|-|TRBV5-6
CASSLGGAFNQPQHF
TGTGCCAGCAGCTTGGGCGGGGCCTTCAATCAGCCCCAGCATTTT
>few|12|TRBJ2-2|-|TRBV7-6
CASSKNTGELFF
TGTGCCAGCAGCAAGAACACCGGGGAGCTGTTTTTT
>-|14|TRBJ2-2|-|TRBV5-4
CASRLAGNTGELFF
TGTGCCAGCAGACTCGCGGGAAACACCGGGGAGCTGTTTTTT
>few|15|TRBJ2-3|-|TRBV5-1
CASQLEGRQADTQYF
TGCGCCAGCCAGTTAGAGGGACGTCAAGCAGATACGCAGTATTTT
>many|14|TRBJ1-1|-|TRBV18
CASSPGGGVTEAFF
TGTGCCAGCTCACCTGGCGGGGGCGTCACTGAAGCTTTCTTT
>once|13|TRBJ1-3|-|TRBV4-2
CASTEIRGGTIYF
TGTGCCAGCACCGAAATACGGGGGGGCACCATATATTTT
>-|15|TRBJ1-1|-|TRBV9
CASSVAMGGGTEAFF
TGTGCCAGCAGCGTAGCGATGGGGGGAGGAACTGAAGCTTTCTTT
>-|14|TRBJ1-2|TRBD1|TRBV19
CASSLATGHYGYTF
TGTGCCAGTAGTCTCGCGACAGGGCACTATGGCTACACCTTC
>-|13|TRBJ1-1|-|TRBV19
CASSIVVGTEAFF
TGTGCCAGTAGTATAGTCGTGGGGACCGAAGCTTTCTTT
>-|15|TRBJ1-1|-|TRBV18
CASSPPQGRETEAFF
TGTGCCAGCTCACCACCGCAGGGTAGAGAGACTGAAGCTTTCTTT
>-|15|TRBJ2-5|TRBD2|TRBV6-5
CASSYSSGGLGTQYF
TGTGCCAGCAGTTACTCGTCGGGAGGCTTAGGGACCCAGTACTTC
>-|14|TRBJ2-5|TRBD1|TRBV7-6
CASGKDRVRETQYF
TGTGCCAGCGGGAAAGACAGGGTCCGAGAGACCCAGTACTTC
>-|16|TRBJ2-2|-|TRBV28
CASSPPRGTITGELFF
TGTGCCAGCAGTCCACCACGGGGTACGATCACCGGGGAGCTGTTTTTT
>-|15|TRBJ2-7|TRBD1|TRBV6-5
CASSYSWDRVGEQYF
TGTGCCAGCAGTTACTCTTGGGACAGGGTGGGCGAGCAGTACTTC
>-|13|TRBJ2-5|-|TRBV28
CASSLEQRKTQYF
TGTGCCAGCAGTTTAGAGCAGAGGAAGACCCAGTACTTC
>-|15|TRBJ2-5|-|TRBV5-6
CASSWSGGGPETQYF
TGTGCCAGCAGCTGGAGTGGGGGCGGGCCGGAGACCCAGTACTTC
>-|15|TRBJ1-2|-|TRBV27
CASSLSYSPGRGYTF
TGTGCCAGCAGTTTATCGTACAGCCCCGGGAGAGGCTACACCTTC
>-|15|TRBJ2-7|-|TRBV19
CASSIQGFSGYEQYF
TGTGCCAGTAGTATCCAGGGCTTCTCGGGCTACGAGCAGTACTTC
>few|14|TRBJ2-7|-|TRBV2
CASSWSGDGYEQYF
TGTGCCAGCAGCTGGAGTGGGGACGGCTACGAGCAGTACTTC
>-|12|TRBJ2-4|-|TRBV2
CASTERQALQYF
TGTGCCAGCACCGAGAGGCAGGCCCTTCAGTACTTC
>once|16|TRBJ2-7|TRBD1|TRBV7-9
CASSPRIGTGSREQYF
TGTGCCAGCAGCCCGCGAATCGGGACAGGGAGTCGCGAGCAGTACTTC
>-|19|TRBJ2-1|-|TRBV11-1
CASSLGAGPTAPKNNEQFF
TGTGCCAGCAGCTTAGGGGCAGGGCCCACCGCGCCCAAAAACAATGAGCAGTTCTTC
>-|12|TRBJ2-3|-|TRBV27
CASRGSTDTQYF
TGTGCCAGCAGGGGAAGCACAGATACGCAGTATTTT
>-|12|TRBJ2-2|-|TRBV7-8
CASSTQAGELFF
TGTGCCAGCAGCACACAGGCCGGGGAGCTGTTTTTT
>-|13|TRBJ1-3|-|TRBV30
CAWNPGPGNTIYF
TGTGCCTGGAACCCAGGGCCTGGAAACACCATATATTTT
>-|13|TRBJ2-7|-|TRBV5-1
CASSLGNSGEQYF
TGCGCCAGCAGCTTGGGGAACAGTGGAGAGCAGTACTTC
>-|14|TRBJ2-7|-|TRBV29-1
CSVVHSGGTYERYF
TGCAGCGTTGTCCATAGCGGAGGTACCTACGAGCGGTACTTC
>-|15|TRBJ1-3|-|TRBV28
CASSSWTGGRNTIYF
TGTGCCAGCAGTTCATGGACCGGGGGTCGAAACACCATATATTTT
>once|14|TRBJ2-3|-|TRBV5-6
CASSLVLPTDTQYF
TGTGCCAGCAGCTTGGTGCTACCCACAGATACGCAGTATTTT
>-|17|TRBJ2-7|-|TRBV7-2
CASSPPWRDGPTYEQYF
TGTGCCAGCAGCCCCCCATGGCGGGATGGGCCGACCTACGAGCAGTACTTC
>few|12|TRBJ2-5|TRBD1|TRBV28
CASGQGPGTQYF
TGTGCCAGCGGACAGGGACCCGGGACCCAGTACTTC